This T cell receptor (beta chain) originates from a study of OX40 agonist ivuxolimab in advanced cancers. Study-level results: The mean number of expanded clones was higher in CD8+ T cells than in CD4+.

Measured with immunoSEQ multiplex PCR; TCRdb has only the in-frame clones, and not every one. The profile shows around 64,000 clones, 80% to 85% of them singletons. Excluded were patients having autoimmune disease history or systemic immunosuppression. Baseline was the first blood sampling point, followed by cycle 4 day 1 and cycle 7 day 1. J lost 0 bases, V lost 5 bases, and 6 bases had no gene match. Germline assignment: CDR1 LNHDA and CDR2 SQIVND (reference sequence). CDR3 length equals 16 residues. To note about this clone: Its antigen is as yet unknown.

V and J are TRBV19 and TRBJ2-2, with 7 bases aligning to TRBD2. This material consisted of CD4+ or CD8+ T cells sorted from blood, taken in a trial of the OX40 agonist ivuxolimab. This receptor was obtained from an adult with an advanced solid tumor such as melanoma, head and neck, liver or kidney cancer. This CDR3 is CASSVYLAANTGELFF. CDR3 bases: TGTGCCAGTAGTGTTTACCTAGCGGCGAACACCGGGGAGCTGTTTTTT. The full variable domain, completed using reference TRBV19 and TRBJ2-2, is DGGITQSPKYLFRKEGQNVTLSCEQNLNHDAMYWYRQDPGQGLRLIYYSQIVNDFQKGDIAEGYSVSREKKESFPLTVTSAQKNPTAFYLCASSVYLAANTGELFFGEGSRLTVL.